This passage covers 27 T cell receptor beta chains from one sample sequenced in a study of blood T cell repertoires in COVID-19. The table came from immunoSEQ multiplex PCR; TCRdb's copy has only in-frame clones and leaves some out. Of approximately 300,000 clones in the sample, roughly 90% are singletons; the top ten hold about 18%. The sequencing sample was made of PBMCs or T cells enriched from blood (not recorded which). The receptors stem from a woman in her twenties or thirties who had recovered from COVID-19.

This rearrangement joins TRBV5-1 to TRBJ2-7; TRBD2 aligns across 7 bases. The CDR3 loop spans 15 amino acids. The V and J ends lost 1 base and 3 bases, in that order; junction bases with no gene match: 7. Germline V gene data show CDR1 as SGHRS and CDR2 as YFSETQ. The CDR3 bases are TGCGCCAGCAGCTTGCGGGGGGAAGGGGACTACGAGCAGTACTTC. It specifies CASSLRGEGDYEQYF.

The rearrangement links TRBV5-5 to TRBJ2-5; 7 positions agree with TRBD2. J gave up 7 bases and V 2 bases, and 17 bases lay outside the gene matches. In germline, CDR1 is SGHKS, CDR2 YYEKEE (reference sequence). The CDR3 has 17 amino acids. CDR3 DNA: TGTGCCAGCAGCTTTGATCCGGGGGGACGTGGGCTAGGGACCCAGTACTTC. Protein: CASSFDPGGRGLGTQYF.

This chain uses TRBV6-5 with TRBJ1-2, with 8 bases matching TRBD1. After removal of 6 bases from V and 3 bases from J, the junction contained 6 bases not matched to a gene. Germline V CDR1 and CDR2: MNHEY, SVGAGI. The CDR3 is made up of 14 amino acids. CDR3 protein: CASRVTGADYGYTF. CDR3 coding DNA: TGTGCCAGCAGGGTGACAGGGGCGGACTATGGCTACACCTTC.

CDR3 coding DNA: TGTGCCAGCAGCTTATCGGAACCCGGGACAGGGGCCCACGAGCAGTACTTC. Amino acids: CASSLSEPGTGAHEQYF. The chain couples TRBV11-2 to TRBJ2-7; 10 nucleotides match TRBD1. With 2 bases clipped from V and 5 bases from J, the junction kept 12 bases outside the gene matches. CDR3 length: 17 residues. Looked up from germline, CDR1 is SGHAT and CDR2 is FQNNGV.

The chain uses TRBV13 and TRBJ2-7, with 15 bases lining up with TRBD2. The CDR3 totals 19 residues. With 4 bases clipped from V and 0 bases from J, the junction kept 10 bases outside the gene matches. CDR1 and CDR2 from the germline V gene are PRHDT and FYEKMQ (reference sequence). This CDR3 reads CASSSRGLAGGWSSYEQYF. The CDR3 region has the DNA TGTGCCAGCAGCTCGAGGGGACTAGCGGGAGGATGGAGCTCCTACGAGCAGTACTTC.

The J gene is TRBJ1-3, the V gene TRBV6-5, with D uncertain. The V end was cut by 5 bases, the J end by 4 bases, with 15 bases between. Germline CDR1 reads MNHEY; CDR2 reads SVGAGI. The CDR3 is made up of 15 amino acids. CDR3 region: CASSTTPGSGNTIYF. The CDR3 DNA sequence: TGTGCCAGCAGTACGACCCCGGGGTCCGGAAACACCATATATTTT.

This chain joins TRBV6-5 and TRBJ1-2; 7 nucleotides match TRBD1. Per the germline V gene, CDR1 is MNHEY and CDR2 is SVGAGI. With 7 bases clipped from V and 5 bases from J, the junction kept 7 bases outside the gene matches. CDR3 length: 13 residues. CDR3 DNA: TGTGCCAGCAAACGACAGGGATCATATGGCTACACCTTC. It yields the protein CASKRQGSYGYTF.

V gene TRBV6-2 or TRBV6-3 combines with J gene TRBJ1-2, with TRBD1 matching over 7 bases. The CDR3 length is 13 residues. Germline CDR1 reads MNHEY; CDR2 reads SVGEGT. J gave up 8 bases and V 0 bases, and 3 bases lay outside the gene matches. The CDR3 loop is CASSYSDRQGYTF. The DNA of the CDR3 is TGTGCCAGCAGTTACTCGGACAGGCAAGGCTACACCTTC.

The chain is built from TRBV7-3 and TRBJ2-6; D remains ambiguous. Per the germline V gene, CDR1 is SGHTA and CDR2 is FQGTGA. This CDR3 spans 15 amino acids. The V end was cut by 3 bases, the J end by 2 bases, with 8 bases between. The CDR3 sequence: CASSFGPTGANVLTF. The CDR3 nucleotides read TGTGCCAGCAGCTTTGGGCCGACTGGGGCCAACGTCCTGACTTTC.

The V call is TRBV18, the J call TRBJ1-2; 7 bases match TRBD1. Germline values: CDR1 KGHSH, CDR2 LQKENI. The trim removed 6 bases at V and 4 bases at J, leaving 14 bases unmatched. The CDR3 has 16 residues. The CDR3 sequence is CASSPTGQVEIYGYTF. The CDR3 DNA sequence: TGTGCCAGCTCGCCGACCGGACAGGTCGAGATCTATGGCTACACCTTC.

The genes are TRBV28 and TRBJ2-7; 9 nucleotides align to TRBD1. The germline CDR1 and CDR2 sequences are MDHEN and SYDVKM. V dropped 6 bases and J dropped 4; count of bases not matched to a gene: 10. CDR3 length: 15 amino acids. CDR3 sequence (DNA): TGTGCCAGCAGGACGGGGACAGGGCGTATGTACGAGCAGTACTTC. Its translation is CASRTGTGRMYEQYF.

The chain is built from TRBV29-1 and TRBJ1-1; TRBD1 is a possible D gene (6 bases). Per germline, CDR1 SQVTM and CDR2 ANQGSEA. V was pared by 6 bases and J by 5 bases, with 16 bases between. CDR3 size: 13 residues. Here the CDR3 reads CSVKPQGNTEAFF. The DNA for the CDR3 is TGCAGCGTCAAGCCACAGGGAAATACTGAAGCTTTCTTT.

The V and J genes are TRBV29-1 and TRBJ2-4; TRBD1 matches 8 bases. The CDR3 sequence is 14 residues long. Germline-derived CDR1 and CDR2 are SQVTM and ANQGSEA. V shed 4 bases and J 4 bases; nucleotides not matched to a gene: 6. As DNA, the CDR3 is TGCAGCGTTGCAGGCCAGGGGGCAAAAAACATTCAGTACTTC. Protein: CSVAGQGAKNIQYF. The whole variable domain, filled in from reference TRBV29-1 and TRBJ2-4, reads SAVISQKPSRDICQRGTSLTIQCQVDSQVTMMFWYRQQPGQSLTLIATANQGSEATYESGFVIDKFPISRPNLTFSTLTVSNMSPEDSSIYLCSVAGQGAKNIQYFGAGTRLSVL.

The chain recombines TRBV28 with TRBJ2-2; no clear D. The CDR3 consists of 15 residues. The V gene's germline CDR1 is MDHEN and CDR2 SYDVKM. Trimming shortened V by 2 bases and J by 3 bases, and 10 bases separated the two germline ends. The CDR3 reads CASSLRVVDTGELFF. CDR3 in DNA: TGTGCCAGCAGTTTACGGGTAGTCGACACCGGGGAGCTGTTTTTT. Full variable domain (outside the CDR3, taken from reference TRBV28 and TRBJ2-2): DVKVTQSSRYLVKRTGEKVFLECVQDMDHENMFWYRQDPGLGLRLIYFSYDVKMKEKGDIPEGYSVSREKKERFSLILESASTNQTSMYLCASSLRVVDTGELFFGEGSRLTVL.

V usage is TRBV7-9 and J usage is TRBJ1-4, with TRBD1 matching 7 bases. Germline V CDR1 and CDR2: SEHNR, FQNEAQ (reference sequence). V gave up 2 bases and J gave up 8 bases; unmatched junction bases: 5. CDR3 length: 14 residues. The CDR3, as DNA: TGTGCCAGCAGCTTATTGGGGGACAGCGAAAAACTGTTTTTT. Translation gives CASSLLGDSEKLFF.

The gene calls are TRBV28 and TRBJ1-1; 10 bases are a match to TRBD1. Trimming removed 3 bases from V and 4 bases from J; junction bases left unmatched: 8. From germline, CDR1 is MDHEN and CDR2 SYDVKM. The CDR3 is 16 residues long. In DNA form, the CDR3 reads TGTGCCAGCAGTTTTGCGGGACAGGGGCCCGGCACTGAAGCTTTCTTT. Translation gives CASSFAGQGPGTEAFF.

To note about this clone: This CDR3 is also generated by other DNA sequences in the sample. In DNA, the CDR3 is TGTGCCAGCTCACGGGGGACTCAAGAGACCCAGTACTTC. This codes for CASSRGTQETQYF. The J gene is TRBJ2-5, the V gene TRBV18; D may be TRBD2 (6 bases). The V gene's germline CDR1 is KGHSH and CDR2 LQKENI. The ends were cut back, 4 bases at V and 2 bases at J, with 8 bases in the middle. CDR3 length: 13 residues.

The DNA for the CDR3 is TGCGCCAGCAGCCCCGGTGGCAGGCCAGGCGATCAGCCCCAGCATTTT. Translated, it gives CASSPGGRPGDQPQHF. This chain uses TRBV4-1 with TRBJ1-5; D ambiguous. This CDR3 region has 16 residues. Trimming shortened V by 4 bases and J by 5 bases, and 18 bases separated the two germline ends. Germline V lookup: CDR1 MGHRA, CDR2 YSYEKL.

The V and J genes are TRBV21-1 and TRBJ1-5; the table assigns TRBD1, which was not confirmed against the DNA. TRBV21-1 is an annotated pseudogene. CDR3 length: 17 amino acids. As DNA, the CDR3 is TGTGCCAGCAGCGAACGTCCGGGGGGACAGGGTAATCAGCCCCAGCATTTT. It encodes CASSERPGGQGNQPQHF.

The V gene is TRBV24-1, the J gene TRBJ2-6; 8 nucleotides line up with TRBD1. Germline V lookup: CDR1 KGHDR, CDR2 SFDVKD. CDR3 length: 16 residues. The ends lost 4 bases at V and 2 bases at J; junction bases unmatched: 3. CDR3 sequence reads: CATSDLDRAGANVLTF. The CDR3 DNA reads TGTGCCACCAGTGACTTGGACAGGGCTGGGGCCAACGTCCTGACTTTC.

The chain carries TRBV24-1 and TRBJ2-3; possible D gene TRBD1, 6 bases. This CDR3 region has 15 residues. CDR1 is KGHDR and CDR2 is SFDVKD in the germline V gene. V was trimmed by 6 bases and J by 4 bases, leaving 16 bases between them. CDR3 DNA: TGTGCCACCAGTCCGCTAGGGGGTCGTGCAGATACGCAGTATTTT. Encoded protein: CATSPLGGRADTQYF.

This clone appeared a single time. The chain uses TRBV2 and TRBJ2-3; the match to TRBD1 covers 7 bases. Germline trimming cut 6 bases from V and 4 bases from J; bases unmatched to any gene: 10. The CDR3 is made up of 15 amino acids. The germline gives CDR1 SNHLY, CDR2 FYNNEI. The CDR3 loop reads CASRLRDRASDTQYF. The CDR3 DNA reads TGTGCCAGCAGGCTCCGGGACAGAGCTTCAGATACGCAGTATTTT.

The rearrangement links TRBV6-5 to TRBJ1-2, with TRBD1 matching 10 bases. CDR1 and CDR2 (germline): MNHEY, SVGAGI. V dropped 7 bases and J dropped 6; count of bases not matched to a gene: 5. The length of the CDR3 is 13 residues. The CDR3 DNA follows: TGTGCCAGCACCCGACAGGGGGCGAATGGCTACACCTTC. It encodes CASTRQGANGYTF.

The chain has TRBV3-1 (or the pseudogene TRBV3-2) and TRBJ2-5, with D possibly TRBD2 on 5 matching bases. The CDR3 is 18 amino acids. Germline CDR1 reads LGHDT; CDR2 reads YNNKEL (reference sequence). V lost 2 bases to trimming and J lost 5 bases, with 24 bases between them. The CDR3 spells CASSQTSELGGGGETQYF. The DNA of the CDR3 is TGTGCCAGCAGCCAAACCTCAGAACTCGGAGGCGGCGGGGAGACCCAGTACTTC.

The chain couples TRBV25-1 to TRBJ2-1; TRBD2 matches 11 bases. CDR3 size: 17 residues. CDR1 and CDR2 from the germline V gene are MGHDK and SYGVNS. V dropped 1 base and J dropped 5; count of bases not matched to a gene: 7. The CDR3 is CASSESPGTSGNNEQFF. CDR3 nucleotide sequence: TGTGCCAGCAGTGAATCACCCGGGACTAGCGGTAACAATGAGCAGTTCTTC.

Comments on this clone: The sample carries other DNA sequences with the same CDR3. The V and J genes are TRBV2 and TRBJ1-6; 7 bases line up with TRBD1. CDR3 length: 13 residues. V lost 4 bases and J lost 8; bases outside the gene matches: 2. Germline CDR1 is SNHLY and CDR2 is FYNNEI. The CDR3 spells CASSGQGDSPLHF. The CDR3 nucleotides read TGTGCCAGCAGTGGACAGGGAGATTCACCCCTCCACTTT.

The V call is TRBV9, the J call TRBJ1-6; D remains unclear. CDR3 length: 15 residues. Deletions cut 0 bases from V and 0 bases from J, with 4 bases between. Per germline, CDR1 SGDLS and CDR2 YYNGEE. The CDR3 DNA follows: TGTGCCAGCAGCGTAGACGGCTCCTATAATTCACCCCTCCACTTT. Translation gives CASSVDGSYNSPLHF.